The 7 T cell receptor beta chains reported below all come from one sample, sequenced in a study of T-cell reconstitution after alpha-beta-depleted transplantation in children. Preparation of the TCRbeta library was carried out with unique molecular identifiers. TCRdb recomputed calls from the PCR reads with MiXCR, one row per CDR3 protein. Here the sample spans 500,000 or so distinct CDR3 sequences, over 10% being singletons. The sample in question was PBMCs, mostly from graft donor cells, obtained 180 days after TCRalphabeta/CD19-depleted stem cell transplant. These receptors were taken from a female patient between 2 and 10 years old who had a stem cell transplant for aplastic anemia, so the T cells may come from the graft donor.

This clonotype has more than one count but fewer than ten. The chain is built from TRBV6-1 and TRBJ2-4; D may be TRBD1 or TRBD2 (5 bases each). V lost 10 bases, J lost 2 bases, and 12 bases lay in between. CDR3 length: 13 residues. Looked up from germline, CDR1 is MNHNS and CDR2 is SASEGT. The CDR3 sequence is CATGRYPKNIQYF. CDR3 DNA: TGTGCCACGGGGCGTTACCCCAAAAACATTCAGTACTTC.

This clonotype was seen a handful of times. The V call is TRBV28, the J call TRBJ1-5, with D perhaps TRBD1 (5 bases). V was cut by 2 bases and J by 10 bases, with 12 bases left in between. The germline gives CDR1 MDHEN, CDR2 SYDVKM. The CDR3 runs 13 residues. Written as DNA, the CDR3 is TGTGCCAGCAGTTTAGTGTATCAGGGACCCCAGCATTTT. This sequence encodes CASSLVYQGPQHF.

This clonotype was picked up many times. V usage is TRBV28 and J usage is TRBJ2-5, with 7 nucleotides matching TRBD1. Losses at the gene ends were 10 bases for V and 5 bases for J; bases not matched to a gene: 22. This CDR3 spans 17 amino acids. The germline V gene encodes CDR1 MDHEN and CDR2 SYDVKM. The CDR3 DNA follows: TGTGCCACCAAGGGGGATCTGACCACGACAGGGTGGGAGACCCAGTACTTC. Its protein is CATKGDLTTTGWETQYF.

The chain couples TRBV11-1 to TRBJ2-1; D is uncertain. This CDR3 is 13 amino acids long. The V end was cut by 6 bases, the J end by 10 bases, with 16 bases between. Germline CDR1 SGHAT, CDR2 FQDESV (reference sequence). The CDR3 here is CASRLLSGDEQFF. CDR3 nucleotide sequence: TGTGCCAGCAGGTTACTTTCAGGAGACGAGCAGTTCTTC.

This CDR3 reads CSVEIPHHEQFF. In nucleotides, the CDR3 is TGCAGCGTTGAAATCCCTCACCATGAGCAGTTCTTC. The V gene is TRBV29-1, the J gene TRBJ2-1; D is unclear. This CDR3 region has 12 residues. Germline V gene sequence: CDR1 SQVTM, CDR2 ANQGSEA. Trimming removed 2 bases at V and 8 bases at J, with 10 bases between.

The table lists this clonotype with many counts. This sequence joins TRBV28 and TRBJ2-5, with no clear D. The CDR3 covers 12 residues. Germline lookup yields CDR1 MDHEN and CDR2 SYDVKM. The germline V and J ends were trimmed by 1 base and 2 bases, with 2 bases remaining between them. CDR3 sequence: CASSLFQETQYF. The CDR3 DNA reads TGTGCCAGCAGTTTATTTCAAGAGACCCAGTACTTC.

A few counts support this clonotype. This sequence joins TRBV6-5 and TRBJ2-6; 7 bases are a match to TRBD1. V was pared by 2 bases and J by 4 bases, with 5 bases of the junction left unmatched. This CDR3 has 16 amino acids. Germline CDR1 is MNHEY and CDR2 is SVGAGI. CDR3 coding DNA: TGTGCCAGCAGTTACACACCGGGACAGGGGGCCAACGTCCTGACTTTC. Translating gives CASSYTPGQGANVLTF.